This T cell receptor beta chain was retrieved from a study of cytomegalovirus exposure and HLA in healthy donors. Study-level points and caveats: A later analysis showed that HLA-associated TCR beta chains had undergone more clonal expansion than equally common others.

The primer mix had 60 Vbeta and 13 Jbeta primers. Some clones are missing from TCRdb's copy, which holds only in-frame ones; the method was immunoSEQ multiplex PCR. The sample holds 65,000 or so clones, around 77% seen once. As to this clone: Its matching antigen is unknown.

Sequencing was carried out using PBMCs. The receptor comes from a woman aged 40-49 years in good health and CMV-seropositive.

The CDR3 reads CASRPRLVGGVPFRSPLHF. The CDR3 region has the DNA TGTGCAAGTCGCCCAAGGCTGGTGGGCGGGGTTCCCTTCCGATCACCCCTCCACTTT. V and J are TRBV12-2 and TRBJ1-6. TRBV12-2 is a listed pseudogene. This CDR3 region has 19 residues.